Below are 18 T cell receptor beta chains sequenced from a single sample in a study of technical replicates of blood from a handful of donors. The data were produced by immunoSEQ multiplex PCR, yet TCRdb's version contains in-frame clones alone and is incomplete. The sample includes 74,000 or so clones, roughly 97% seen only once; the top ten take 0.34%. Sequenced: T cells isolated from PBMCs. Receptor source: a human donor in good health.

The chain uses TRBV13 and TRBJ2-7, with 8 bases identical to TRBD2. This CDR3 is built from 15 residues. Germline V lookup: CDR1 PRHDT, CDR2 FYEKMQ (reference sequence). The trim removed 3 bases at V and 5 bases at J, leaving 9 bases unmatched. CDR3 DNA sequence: TGTGCCAGCAGCTTTAGAGCGGGAGTGTTGGACGAGCAGTACTTC. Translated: CASSFRAGVLDEQYF.

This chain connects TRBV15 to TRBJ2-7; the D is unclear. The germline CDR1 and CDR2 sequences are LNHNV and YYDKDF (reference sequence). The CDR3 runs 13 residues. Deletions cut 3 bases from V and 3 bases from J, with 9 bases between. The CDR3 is CATSSILSYEQYF. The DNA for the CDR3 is TGTGCCACCAGCAGCATACTTAGCTACGAGCAGTACTTC.

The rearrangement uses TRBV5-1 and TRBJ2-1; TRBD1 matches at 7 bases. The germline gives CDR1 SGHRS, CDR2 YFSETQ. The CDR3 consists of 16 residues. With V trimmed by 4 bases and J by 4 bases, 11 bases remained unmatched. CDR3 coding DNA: TGCGCCAGCAGCGACAAACAGGGGTCTCTATACAATGAGCAGTTCTTC. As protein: CASSDKQGSLYNEQFF.

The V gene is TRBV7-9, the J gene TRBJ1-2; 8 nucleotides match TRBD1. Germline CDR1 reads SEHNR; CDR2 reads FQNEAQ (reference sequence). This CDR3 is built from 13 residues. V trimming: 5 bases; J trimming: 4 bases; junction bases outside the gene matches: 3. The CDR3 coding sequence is TGTGCCAGCAGCCCAGGGGGCGCCTATGGCTACACCTTC. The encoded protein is CASSPGGAYGYTF.

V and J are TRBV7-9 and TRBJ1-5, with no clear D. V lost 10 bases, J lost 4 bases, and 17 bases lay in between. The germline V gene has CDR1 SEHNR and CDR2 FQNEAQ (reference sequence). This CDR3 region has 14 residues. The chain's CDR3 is CATSEGLGNQPQHF. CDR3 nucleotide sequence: TGTGCCACGAGCGAGGGTTTGGGGAATCAGCCCCAGCATTTT.

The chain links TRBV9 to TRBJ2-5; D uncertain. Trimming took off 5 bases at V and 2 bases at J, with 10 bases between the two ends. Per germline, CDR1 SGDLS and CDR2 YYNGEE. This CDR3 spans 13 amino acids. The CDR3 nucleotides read TGTGCCAGCAGGTCGGCCGGGCAAGAGACCCAGTACTTC. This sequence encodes CASRSAGQETQYF.

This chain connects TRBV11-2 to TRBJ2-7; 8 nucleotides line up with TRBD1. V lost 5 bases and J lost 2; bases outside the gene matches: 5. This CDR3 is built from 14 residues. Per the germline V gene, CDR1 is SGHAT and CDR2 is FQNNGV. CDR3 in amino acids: CASSASGGPYEQYF. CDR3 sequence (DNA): TGTGCCAGCAGCGCCTCAGGGGGCCCCTACGAGCAGTACTTC.

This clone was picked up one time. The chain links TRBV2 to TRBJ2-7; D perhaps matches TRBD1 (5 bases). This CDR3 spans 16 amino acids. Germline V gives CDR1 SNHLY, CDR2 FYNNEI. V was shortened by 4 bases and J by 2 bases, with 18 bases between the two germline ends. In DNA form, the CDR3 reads TGTGCCAGCAGTGTTACGTGGCTGGGGCCCCCCTACGAGCAGTACTTC. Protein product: CASSVTWLGPPYEQYF.

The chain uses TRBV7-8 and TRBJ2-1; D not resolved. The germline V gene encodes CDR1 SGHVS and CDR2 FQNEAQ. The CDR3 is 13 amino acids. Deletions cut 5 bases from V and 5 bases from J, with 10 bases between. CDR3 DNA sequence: TGTGCCAGCAGCCTCAGAATGAACAATGAGCAGTTCTTC. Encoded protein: CASSLRMNNEQFF. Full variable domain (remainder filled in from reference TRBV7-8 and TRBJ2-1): GAGVSQSPRYKVAKRGQDVALRCDPISGHVSLFWYQQALGQGPEFLTYFQNEAQLDKSGLPSDRFFAERPEGSVSTLKIQRTQQEDSAVYLCASSLRMNNEQFFGPGTRLTVL.

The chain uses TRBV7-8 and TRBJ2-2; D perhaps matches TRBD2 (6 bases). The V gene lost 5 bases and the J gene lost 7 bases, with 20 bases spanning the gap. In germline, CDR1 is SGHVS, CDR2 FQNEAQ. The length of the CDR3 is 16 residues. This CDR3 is CASSPTPYREFGELFF. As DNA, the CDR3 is TGTGCCAGCAGCCCTACCCCATATCGGGAGTTCGGGGAGCTGTTTTTT.

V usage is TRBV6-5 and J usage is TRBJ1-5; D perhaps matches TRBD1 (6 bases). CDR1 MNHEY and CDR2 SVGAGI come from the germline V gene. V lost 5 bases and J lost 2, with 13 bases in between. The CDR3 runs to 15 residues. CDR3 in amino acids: CASSPSGDRNQPQHF. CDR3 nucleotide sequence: TGTGCCAGCAGTCCGTCAGGGGACCGCAATCAGCCCCAGCATTTT.

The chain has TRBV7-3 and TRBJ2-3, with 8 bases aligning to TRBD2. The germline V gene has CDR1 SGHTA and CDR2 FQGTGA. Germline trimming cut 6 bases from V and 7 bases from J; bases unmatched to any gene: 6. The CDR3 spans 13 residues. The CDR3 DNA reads TGTGCCAGCAGTGAAGCGGGAGCGTATACGCAGTATTTT. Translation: CASSEAGAYTQYF.

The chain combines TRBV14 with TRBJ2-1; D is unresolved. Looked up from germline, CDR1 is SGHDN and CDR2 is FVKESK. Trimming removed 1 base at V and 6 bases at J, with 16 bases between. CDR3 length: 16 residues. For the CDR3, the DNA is TGTGCCAGCAGCCAAGTTCTGTCAATTCTAAGCAATGAGCAGTTCTTC. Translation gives CASSQVLSILSNEQFF.

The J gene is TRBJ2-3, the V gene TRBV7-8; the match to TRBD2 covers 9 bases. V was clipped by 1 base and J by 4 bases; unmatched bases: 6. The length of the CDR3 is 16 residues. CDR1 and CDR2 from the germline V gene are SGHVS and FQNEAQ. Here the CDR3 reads CASSLGPAGGPDTQYF. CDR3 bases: TGTGCCAGCAGCTTAGGCCCAGCGGGAGGACCAGATACGCAGTATTTT.

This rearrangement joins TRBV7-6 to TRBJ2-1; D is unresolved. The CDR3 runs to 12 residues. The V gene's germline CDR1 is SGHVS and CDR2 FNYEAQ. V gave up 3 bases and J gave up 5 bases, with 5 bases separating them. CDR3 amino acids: CASSFINNEQFF. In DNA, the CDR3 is TGTGCCAGCAGCTTTATAAACAATGAGCAGTTCTTC.

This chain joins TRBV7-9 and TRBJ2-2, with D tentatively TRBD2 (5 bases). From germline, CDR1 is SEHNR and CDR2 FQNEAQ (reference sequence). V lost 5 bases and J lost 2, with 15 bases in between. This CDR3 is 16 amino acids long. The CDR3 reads CASSPLRRVNTGELFF. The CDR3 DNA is TGTGCCAGCAGCCCTCTTCGGCGGGTTAACACCGGGGAGCTGTTTTTT.

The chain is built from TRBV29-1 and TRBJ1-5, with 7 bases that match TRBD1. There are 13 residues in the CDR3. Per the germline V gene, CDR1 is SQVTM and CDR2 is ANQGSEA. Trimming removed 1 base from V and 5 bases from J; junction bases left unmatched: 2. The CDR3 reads CSVEGGGDQPQHF. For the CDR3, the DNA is TGCAGCGTTGAAGGAGGGGGCGATCAGCCCCAGCATTTT.

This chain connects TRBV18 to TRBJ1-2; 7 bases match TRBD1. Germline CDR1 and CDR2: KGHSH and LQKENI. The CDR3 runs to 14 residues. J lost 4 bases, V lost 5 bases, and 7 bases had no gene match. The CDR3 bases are TGTGCCAGCTCAGGAACAGGGGTCGGCTATGGCTACACCTTC. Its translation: CASSGTGVGYGYTF.